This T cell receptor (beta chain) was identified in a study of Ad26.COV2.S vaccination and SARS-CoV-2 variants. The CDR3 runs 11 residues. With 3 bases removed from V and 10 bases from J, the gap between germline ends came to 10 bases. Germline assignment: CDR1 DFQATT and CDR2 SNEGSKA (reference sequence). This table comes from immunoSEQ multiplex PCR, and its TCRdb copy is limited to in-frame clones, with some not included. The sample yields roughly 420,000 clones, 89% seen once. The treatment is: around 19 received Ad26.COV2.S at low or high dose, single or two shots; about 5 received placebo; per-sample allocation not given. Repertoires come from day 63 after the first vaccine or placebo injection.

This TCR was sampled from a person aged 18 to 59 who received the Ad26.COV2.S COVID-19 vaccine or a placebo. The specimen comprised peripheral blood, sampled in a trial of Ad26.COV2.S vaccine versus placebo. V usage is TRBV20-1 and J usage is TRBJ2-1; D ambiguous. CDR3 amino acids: CSASSRNEQFF. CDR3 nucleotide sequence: TGCAGTGCTAGTAGTCGGAACGAGCAGTTCTTC.